Following are 30 T cell receptor beta chains from one sample sequenced in a study of cytomegalovirus exposure and HLA in healthy donors. PCR used 60 Vbeta primers and 13 Jbeta primers. Generated by immunoSEQ multiplex PCR, the TCRdb table keeps only in-frame clones and is missing some. The profile shows 200,000 to 300,000 clones, 82% of them singletons. Sequencing used PBMCs. Receptors were obtained from a woman between 35 and 50 years old in good health and CMV-seropositive.

CDR3: CASSSSGTSGRGTQYF. The CDR3 nucleotides read TGTGCCAGCAGTTCGTCCGGGACTAGCGGGAGGGGTACGCAGTATTTT. The J gene is TRBJ2-3, the V gene TRBV28; 16 bases agree with TRBD2. The length of the CDR3 is 16 residues. The V segment lost 4 bases and the J segment 8 bases; nucleotides outside the gene matches: 6. CDR1 is MDHEN, CDR2 SYDVKM, per germline.

The chain employs TRBV11-1 and TRBJ1-6, with 7 bases fitting TRBD1. The ends lost 1 base at V and 12 bases at J; junction bases unmatched: 6. The germline gives CDR1 SGHAT, CDR2 FQDESV (reference sequence). This CDR3 region has 14 residues. The CDR3 DNA sequence: TGTGCCAGCAGCTTAGGGGACAGCGCCCAACCCCTCCACTTT. As protein: CASSLGDSAQPLHF.

V gene TRBV2 combines with J gene TRBJ2-3; 11 positions agree with TRBD2. CDR1 and CDR2 (germline): SNHLY, FYNNEI. V trimming: 10 bases; J trimming: 3 bases; junction bases outside the gene matches: 6. This CDR3 region has 14 residues. CDR3 protein: CATLAGGPTDTQYF. CDR3 nucleotide sequence: TGTGCCACATTAGCGGGGGGGCCGACAGATACGCAGTATTTT.

This chain connects TRBV13 to TRBJ2-1; D is perhaps TRBD2 (5 bases). This CDR3 has 17 residues. V lost 5 bases to trimming and J lost 6 bases, with 23 bases between them. Germline CDR1 reads PRHDT; CDR2 reads FYEKMQ (reference sequence). CDR3 sequence reads: CASSASGRDLGFNEQFF. The CDR3 coding sequence is TGTGCCAGCAGCGCCTCTGGCCGGGATCTAGGCTTCAATGAGCAGTTCTTC. Drawing the rest from reference TRBV13 and TRBJ2-1, the complete variable domain is AAGVIQSPRHLIKEKRETATLKCYPIPRHDTVYWYQQGPGQDPQFLISFYEKMQSDKGSIPDRFSAQQFSDYHSELNMSSLELGDSALYFCASSASGRDLGFNEQFFGPGTRLTVL.

This rearrangement joins TRBV13 to TRBJ2-3; 8 nucleotides align to TRBD2. Germline CDR1 reads PRHDT; CDR2 reads FYEKMQ (reference sequence). Trimming cost V 4 bases and J 9 bases; bases outside gene matches: 12. There are 15 residues in the CDR3. The CDR3 here is CASSSGTRRPVTQYF. DNA of the CDR3: TGTGCCAGCAGCTCTGGGACTAGACGACCCGTAACGCAGTATTTT.

The rearrangement links TRBV4-2 to TRBJ2-7, with 8 bases identical to TRBD1. The V and J ends lost 1 base and 3 bases, in that order; junction bases with no gene match: 5. Per germline, CDR1 LGHNA and CDR2 YNFKEQ. This CDR3 spans 15 amino acids. CDR3 region: CASSQAGTGHYEQYF. The DNA of the CDR3 is TGTGCCAGCAGCCAAGCTGGGACAGGACACTACGAGCAGTACTTC.

The gene calls are TRBV7-9 and TRBJ1-1; D uncertain. Trimming removed 1 base at V and 1 base at J, with 10 bases between. Per germline, CDR1 SEHNR and CDR2 FQNEAQ (reference sequence). The CDR3 spans 15 residues. This chain's CDR3 is CASSLGVPSNTEAFF. The CDR3 DNA is TGTGCCAGCAGCTTAGGAGTTCCGTCGAACACTGAAGCTTTCTTT.

The V gene is TRBV10-3, the J gene TRBJ1-3, with TRBD1 as a possible D gene (6 bases). Germline V gene data show CDR1 as ENHRY and CDR2 as SYGVKD. The V end lost 7 bases, the J end lost 2 bases, and 9 bases lay between the germline ends. This CDR3 has 13 amino acids. DNA of the CDR3: TGTGCCATCACCACAGGGACTGGAAACACCATATATTTT. This sequence encodes CAITTGTGNTIYF.

The chain couples TRBV6-5 to TRBJ1-2; the D is unclear. Looked up from germline, CDR1 is MNHEY and CDR2 is SVGAGI. The V gene lost 10 bases and the J gene lost 4 bases, with 22 bases spanning the gap. This CDR3 has 15 amino acids. CDR3 coding DNA: TGTGCCACTCACGTTTTCTTAGGAGACCCCTATGGCTACACCTTC. Translated, it gives CATHVFLGDPYGYTF.

This chain connects TRBV5-1 to TRBJ1-2; 11 positions match TRBD1. Unmatched junction bases numbered 7, after V lost 3 bases and J lost 3 bases. The CDR3 has 16 residues. Looked up from germline, CDR1 is SGHRS and CDR2 is YFSETQ. CDR3 in DNA: TGCGCCAGCAGCTCGACCCCGGACAGGGGGCACTATGGCTACACCTTC. This encodes CASSSTPDRGHYGYTF.

The V and J genes are TRBV13 and TRBJ1-5; the D gene is possibly TRBD1 (5 bases). This CDR3 contains 17 residues. V lost 0 bases, J lost 0 bases, and 12 bases lay in between. Germline CDR1 reads PRHDT; CDR2 reads FYEKMQ (reference sequence). The DNA for the CDR3 is TGTGCCAGCAGCTTAGGCCGACAGAGTAATAGCAATCAGCCCCAGCATTTT. Protein: CASSLGRQSNSNQPQHF.

This clone was seen only once. The chain joins TRBV5-1 to TRBJ1-2, with a possible D match to TRBD1 (5 bases). This CDR3 has 15 amino acids. Germline V gene sequence: CDR1 SGHRS, CDR2 YFSETQ. V was shortened by 0 bases and J by 2 bases, with 11 bases between the two germline ends. The CDR3 sequence is CASSLGQGRNYGYTF. In DNA, the CDR3 is TGCGCCAGCAGCTTGGGTCAGGGAAGAAACTATGGCTACACCTTC.

This rearrangement joins TRBV5-1 to TRBJ2-2; 8 bases line up with TRBD2. Per the germline V gene, CDR1 is SGHRS and CDR2 is YFSETQ. The CDR3 extends over 17 amino acids. With V trimmed by 0 bases and J by 7 bases, 11 bases remained unmatched. The CDR3 here is CASSLEPPGLVSGELFF. DNA of the CDR3: TGCGCCAGCAGCTTGGAACCGCCGGGACTAGTAAGCGGGGAGCTGTTTTTT.

V gene TRBV19 combines with J gene TRBJ1-2; the D gene is possibly TRBD1 (5 bases). The CDR3 runs to 15 residues. V was pared by 3 bases and J by 2 bases, with 13 bases between. CDR1 and CDR2 from the germline V gene are LNHDA and SQIVND (reference sequence). The chain's CDR3 is CASSIGDSRNYGYTF. For the CDR3, the DNA is TGTGCCAGTAGTATCGGAGACAGCAGGAACTATGGCTACACCTTC.

This clone was counted a single time. The rearrangement links TRBV5-1 to TRBJ2-1; TRBD2 matches 9 bases. The CDR3 sequence is 15 residues long. Germline V lookup: CDR1 SGHRS, CDR2 YFSETQ. Trimming removed 1 base from V and 6 bases from J; junction bases left unmatched: 5. The CDR3 DNA reads TGCGCCAGCAGCTTGATTAGCGGGAGAGGCAATGAGCAGTTCTTC. Protein: CASSLISGRGNEQFF.

The gene calls are TRBV7-2 and TRBJ1-1, with D perhaps matching TRBD1 (6 bases). Germline V gene sequence: CDR1 SGHTA, CDR2 FQGNSA. Trimming left V 1 base short and J 3 bases short, with 6 bases between. This CDR3 is 13 amino acids long. The chain's CDR3 is CASSLDRDTEAFF. The CDR3 nucleotides are TGTGCCAGCAGCTTAGACAGGGACACTGAAGCTTTCTTT.

This chain joins TRBV7-2 and TRBJ2-6, with D perhaps TRBD1 (8 bases). This CDR3 has 17 amino acids. Trimming left V 5 bases short and J 4 bases short, with 18 bases between. The germline V gene has CDR1 SGHTA and CDR2 FQGNSA. The CDR3 loop is CASSGAGQAPGANVLTF. The CDR3 DNA sequence: TGTGCCAGCAGCGGAGCGGGACAGGCGCCGGGGGCCAACGTCCTGACTTTC.

This clone has only a few counts. V and J are TRBV28 and TRBJ1-2; TRBD1 agrees at 8 bases. Germline-derived CDR1 and CDR2 are MDHEN and SYDVKM. J was trimmed by 4 bases and V by 5 bases; bases with no gene match: 18. The CDR3 totals 18 residues. This chain's CDR3 is CASSRGTTGTGDLYGYTF. The CDR3 region has the DNA TGTGCCAGCAGTCGGGGTACTACCGGGACAGGCGACCTCTATGGCTACACCTTC.

This clone was picked up a small number of times. V gene TRBV19 combines with J gene TRBJ2-7; perhaps TRBD2 as D (6 bases). Germline-derived CDR1 and CDR2 are LNHDA and SQIVND (reference sequence). Trimming left V 6 bases short and J 2 bases short, with 14 bases between. The CDR3 runs 14 residues. DNA of the CDR3: TGTGCCAGTAGGCCGGAGGGAAGCCCCTACGAGCAGTACTTC. Amino acids: CASRPEGSPYEQYF.

This chain uses TRBV19 with TRBJ1-6; 11 bases are a match to TRBD1. Germline V CDR1 and CDR2: LNHDA, SQIVND (reference sequence). The ends lost 6 bases at V and 9 bases at J; junction bases unmatched: 10. This CDR3 comprises 16 residues. This CDR3 is CASRSGQGAFGSPLHF. The CDR3 coding sequence is TGTGCCAGTAGATCAGGACAGGGGGCGTTCGGTTCACCCCTCCACTTT.

The chain has TRBV4-3 and TRBJ1-3, with unresolved D. The CDR3 contains 15 residues. Per the germline V gene, CDR1 is LGHNA and CDR2 is YSLEER. V lost 4 bases and J 0 bases, leaving 10 bases between the germline ends. This chain's CDR3 is CASSPSSGSGNTIYF. The CDR3 DNA sequence: TGCGCCAGCAGCCCTTCGTCAGGCTCTGGAAACACCATATATTTT.

This chain links TRBV9 with TRBJ1-2; 8 bases agree with TRBD1. The CDR3 consists of 15 residues. Trimming removed 0 bases from V and 0 bases from J; junction bases left unmatched: 1. The germline V gene encodes CDR1 SGDLS and CDR2 YYNGEE. The CDR3 spells CASSVVDRANYGYTF. The CDR3 region has the DNA TGTGCCAGCAGCGTAGTGGACAGGGCTAACTATGGCTACACCTTC.

The chain joins TRBV5-8 to TRBJ1-6, with 10 bases lining up with TRBD1. Germline CDR1 and CDR2: SGHTS and YDEGEE. The CDR3 contains 15 residues. The junction had 4 bases not matched to a gene; V was cut back by 2 bases and J by 8 bases. The CDR3 bases are TGTGCCAGCAGCTTAGTGACAGGGGGCTATTCACCCCTCCACTTT. Protein sequence: CASSLVTGGYSPLHF.

The chain carries TRBV9 and TRBJ1-4; tentatively, D is TRBD1 (5 bases). The V end lost 3 bases, the J end lost 8 bases, and 14 bases lay between the germline ends. Germline V gene data show CDR1 as SGDLS and CDR2 as YYNGEE. This CDR3 is 14 amino acids long. The CDR3 DNA follows: TGTGCCAGCAGCGCCCGGACAAATTTCGAAAAACTGTTTTTT. Amino acids: CASSARTNFEKLFF. Supplemented by reference TRBV9 and TRBJ1-4, the full variable domain reads DSGVTQTPKHLITATGQRVTLRCSPRSGDLSVYWYQQSLDQGLQFLIQYYNGEERAKGNILERFSAQQFPDLHSELNLSSLELGDSALYFCASSARTNFEKLFFGSGTQLSVL.

As regards this clone: Its ends do not fully match the called genes, so a read error is possible. The CDR3: CASSLPGQGSFAF. CDR3 DNA sequence: TGTGCCAGCAGCTTACCAGGACAGGGGAGTTTCGCCTTC. The chain carries TRBV7-2 and TRBJ1-2; 9 nucleotides line up with TRBD1. Germline CDR1 and CDR2: SGHTA and FQGNSA. This CDR3 region has 13 residues. Variable domain in full (rest from reference TRBV7-2 and TRBJ1-2): GAGVSQSPSNKVTEKGKDVELRCDPISGHTALYWYRQSLGQGLEFLIYFQGNSAPDKSGLPSDRFSAERTGGSVSTLTIQRTQQEDSAVYLCASSLPGQGSFAFGSGTRLTVV.

The V call is TRBV5-6, the J call TRBJ1-3; 10 nucleotides agree with TRBD1. The CDR3 totals 15 residues. V shed 3 bases and J 0 bases; nucleotides not matched to a gene: 0. In germline, CDR1 is SGHDT, CDR2 YYEEEE. CDR3 sequence (DNA): TGTGCCAGCAGCTGGGACAGGGGCTCTGGAAACACCATATATTTT. Amino acids: CASSWDRGSGNTIYF.

As DNA, the CDR3 is TGTGCCAGCAGTTTCGCCGTCAGGGTCAACGAGCAGTACTTC. This translates into CASSFAVRVNEQYF. This sequence joins TRBV28 and TRBJ2-7; D might be TRBD1 (5 bases). Germline V CDR1 and CDR2: MDHEN, SYDVKM. The CDR3 loop spans 14 amino acids. Trimming removed 3 bases at V and 5 bases at J, with 14 bases between.

The rearrangement uses TRBV4-1 and TRBJ2-7; D is possibly TRBD2 (5 bases). Trimming took 0 bases from V and 5 from J, leaving 17 bases between them. The CDR3 totals 16 residues. Germline loops: CDR1 MGHRA, CDR2 YSYEKL. CDR3 protein: CASSQDPGIMIHEQYF. CDR3 DNA sequence: TGCGCCAGCAGCCAAGATCCCGGGATAATGATACACGAGCAGTACTTC.

The gene calls are TRBV30 and TRBJ1-4; D uncertain. V was shortened by 5 bases and J by 8 bases, with 12 bases between the two germline ends. Germline V lookup: CDR1 GTSNPN, CDR2 SVGIG (reference sequence). This CDR3 is built from 12 residues. The DNA of the CDR3 is TGTGCCTGGTCTCTAGCCCGCGAAAAACTGTTTTTT. Protein sequence: CAWSLAREKLFF.

The V and J genes are TRBV5-6 and TRBJ2-5, with 10 bases aligning to TRBD1. The end of the DNA aligns better with TRBJ2-7, so the J call may be wrong. CDR1 is SGHDT, CDR2 YYEEEE, per germline. This CDR3 is 14 amino acids long. CDR3 region: CASSQGGTGDEQYF. CDR3 coding DNA: TGTGCCAGCAGTCAGGGAGGGACAGGGGACGAGCAGTACTTC.